The source of this T cell receptor (beta chain) is a study of shared clonotypes between healthy human individuals. The donors were all Caucasian adults (living in Nashville, Tennessee). Germline V CDR1 and CDR2: SGHNT, YYREEE (reference sequence). Trimming cost V 0 bases and J 4 bases; bases outside gene matches: 15. There are 18 residues in the CDR3. The table came from immunoSEQ multiplex PCR; TCRdb's copy has only in-frame clones and leaves some out. The repertoire includes about 1.5 million clones, 95% to 99% of them detected once, and roughly 0.4% sits in the top ten. This clone was recorded only once.

What was sequenced was naive CD4+ T cells sorted from blood. Subset of the sample: CD45RA+ positively selected. The V call is TRBV5-4, the J call TRBJ2-7; TRBD2 matches 8 bases. The clonotype comes from a man aged 25 to 40 in good health. The CDR3, as DNA: TGTGCCAGCAGCTTGGATCCTCGCTTAGCGGGATGGGGATACGAGCAGTACTTC. Its translation: CASSLDPRLAGWGYEQYF.